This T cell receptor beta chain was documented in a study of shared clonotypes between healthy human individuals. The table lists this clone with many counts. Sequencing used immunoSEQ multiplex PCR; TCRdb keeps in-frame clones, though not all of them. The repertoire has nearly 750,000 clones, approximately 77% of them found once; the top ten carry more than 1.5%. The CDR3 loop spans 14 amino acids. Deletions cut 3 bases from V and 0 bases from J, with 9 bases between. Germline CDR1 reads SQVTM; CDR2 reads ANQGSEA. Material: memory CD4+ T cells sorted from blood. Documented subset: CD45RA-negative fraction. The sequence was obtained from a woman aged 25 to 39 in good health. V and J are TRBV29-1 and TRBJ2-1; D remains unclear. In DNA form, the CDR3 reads TGCAGCGTTGAGCCGCAGGTCTCCTACAATGAGCAGTTCTTC. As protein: CSVEPQVSYNEQFF.